This T cell receptor beta chain was found in a study of T cell responses to AZD1222 COVID-19 vaccine. Findings and caveats of the study: Donors, mostly white British, included more females; clonal diversity was possibly underestimated. Spike-specific TCR breadth and depth grew following two AZD1222 doses. Only after the peak T cell response were repertoires sampled.

Of note for this clone: Its antigen is undetermined.

Analyses pooled second doses at about 4 or about 12 weeks. Only in-frame clones appear in the TCRdb table, and some are missing; sequencing was by immunoSEQ multiplex PCR. Of about 93,000 clones detected, around 89% appear once; the ten largest clones hold 2% to 2.5%. CDR1 is KGHSH and CDR2 is LQKENI in the germline V gene. The junction had 4 bases not matched to a gene; V was cut back by 3 bases and J by 3 bases. CDR3 length equals 16 residues. This material consisted of peripheral blood, taken 28 days after the second AZD1222 dose. The receptor was isolated from an adult who received the AZD1222 COVID-19 vaccine. The chain recombines TRBV18 with TRBJ2-5; 13 bases line up with TRBD2. The CDR3 bases are TGTGCCAGCTCACCCCGGACTAGCGGGGGAAAAGAGACCCAGTACTTC. Translating it yields CASSPRTSGGKETQYF.